Presented here are 15 T cell receptor beta chains from one specimen sequenced in a study of blood T cell repertoires in COVID-19 (dated by TCRdb to between 2020 and 2021). Library construction relied on the immunoSEQ multiplex PCR assay. Drawn from immuneACCESS, this table holds only the in-frame rearrangements with V and J called that TCRdb kept. Clones are partly lost; checked studies trace under half to an unresolved V gene and leave the rest unexplained. Across this sample there are approximately 150,000 clones, with around 84% seen only once. Roughly 2.3% of the sample rests with the top ten. The specimen sequenced was PBMCs or T cells enriched from blood (not recorded which). Every receptor here comes from a man between 40 and 49 years old with acute COVID-19.

The rearrangement links TRBV12-3 or TRBV12-4 to TRBJ2-7, with no clear D. The CDR3 sequence is 12 residues long. Deletions cut 3 bases from V and 5 bases from J, with 8 bases between. CDR3 amino acids: CASSFVRNEQYF. Here the CDR3 DNA reads TGTGCCAGCAGTTTCGTCAGAAACGAGCAGTACTTC.

V gene TRBV7-2 combines with J gene TRBJ1-2; D ambiguous. V was clipped by 0 bases and J by 0 bases, with 11 bases between them. The CDR3 extends over 16 amino acids. Germline V lookup: CDR1 SGHTA, CDR2 FQGNSA. The CDR3 DNA reads as TGTGCCAGCAGCTTAGCATCGGGAAACTCTAACTATGGCTACACCTTC. Protein: CASSLASGNSNYGYTF.

This rearrangement joins TRBV19 to TRBJ2-3, with D possibly being TRBD2 (6 bases). Germline CDR1 and CDR2: LNHDA and SQIVND (reference sequence). Trimming shortened V by 5 bases and J by 1 base, and 16 bases separated the two germline ends. This CDR3 has 16 residues. Written as DNA, the CDR3 is TGTGCCAGTAGTTCCAGAACGGGACTGGGCACAGATACGCAGTATTTT. This gives the protein CASSSRTGLGTDTQYF.

This rearrangement joins TRBV27 to TRBJ1-1; 12 bases agree with TRBD1. V dropped 5 bases and J dropped 5; count of bases not matched to a gene: 6. Germline-derived CDR1 and CDR2 are MNHEY and SMNVEV (reference sequence). The CDR3 is 15 amino acids. The CDR3 nucleotides read TGTGCCAGCAGTCGGGGACAGGGGGCAAGGACTGAAGCTTTCTTT. Its translation is CASSRGQGARTEAFF.

The chain employs TRBV29-1 and TRBJ1-2; 7 positions agree with TRBD1. The germline V gene has CDR1 SQVTM and CDR2 ANQGSEA. The CDR3 is 13 residues long. Trimming cost V 4 bases and J 3 bases; bases outside gene matches: 5. DNA of the CDR3: TGCAGCGTTGTACAGGGGCTGGACTATGGCTACACCTTC. Translated: CSVVQGLDYGYTF.

V and J are TRBV9 and TRBJ2-3, with 9 bases that match TRBD2. V trimming: 0 bases; J trimming: 5 bases; junction bases outside the gene matches: 7. This CDR3 comprises 16 residues. Germline CDR1 is SGDLS and CDR2 is YYNGEE. The CDR3 sequence is CASSVGGGGGGDTQYF. The CDR3 DNA is TGTGCCAGCAGCGTAGGCGGCGGGGGGGGCGGAGATACGCAGTATTTT.

J is TRBJ1-1 and V is TRBV19; the match to TRBD1 covers 8 bases. The V gene's germline CDR1 is LNHDA and CDR2 SQIVND (reference sequence). V was clipped by 4 bases and J by 5 bases; unmatched bases: 9. The CDR3 totals 15 residues. As DNA, the CDR3 is TGTGCCAGTAGTACCGGACAGGGATGGGATACTGAAGCTTTCTTT. Amino acid sequence: CASSTGQGWDTEAFF.

This clone was picked up a small number of times. The chain links TRBV28 to TRBJ1-3; the D gene is possibly TRBD1 (6 bases). CDR1 is MDHEN and CDR2 is SYDVKM in the germline V gene. CDR3 size: 14 residues. V gave up 6 bases and J gave up 7 bases, with 16 bases separating them. CDR3 DNA: TGTGCCAGCAGCCATTCCGACAGGCGGAACACCATATATTTT. It is translated as CASSHSDRRNTIYF.

This clone was seen a few times. CDR3 sequence reads: CASSPLEGITDTQYF. CDR3 nucleotide sequence: TGCGCCAGCAGCCCCCTGGAGGGTATCACAGATACGCAGTATTTT. V usage is TRBV5-1 and J usage is TRBJ2-3; D might be TRBD2 (6 bases). CDR1 SGHRS and CDR2 YFSETQ come from the germline V gene. V lost 4 bases to trimming and J lost 2 bases, with 14 bases between them. The CDR3 is made up of 15 amino acids.

This clone is a singleton in its sample. The chain employs TRBV14 and TRBJ1-5; the match to TRBD1 covers 7 bases. The ends lost 4 bases at V and 5 bases at J; junction bases unmatched: 5. The CDR3 has 14 amino acids. The germline V gene encodes CDR1 SGHDN and CDR2 FVKESK. The CDR3 reads CASSPTGHDQPQHF. CDR3 DNA sequence: TGTGCCAGCAGCCCGACAGGGCATGATCAGCCCCAGCATTTT.

Only one count was recorded for this clone. The V call is TRBV28, the J call TRBJ1-2, with D unresolved. V was trimmed by 5 bases and J by 8 bases, leaving 12 bases between them. The CDR3 sequence is 12 residues long. Germline CDR1 reads MDHEN; CDR2 reads SYDVKM. DNA for the CDR3: TGTGCCAGCAGTGAGGCGGTTGAGGGCTACACCTTC. Translated, it gives CASSEAVEGYTF.

The rearrangement links TRBV29-1 to TRBJ2-1; 13 positions agree with TRBD2. In germline, CDR1 is SQVTM, CDR2 ANQGSEA. The V gene end was trimmed by 7 bases and the J gene end by 7 bases; junction bases not matched to a gene: 16. This CDR3 region has 17 residues. CDR3 in DNA: TGCAGCGCCGCCGGGACTAGCGGGAAGGGGGGGGAGAATGAGCAGTTCTTC. It specifies CSAAGTSGKGGENEQFF.

The chain couples TRBV19 to TRBJ1-2; a weak D match, TRBD1 (5 bases). The CDR3 totals 14 residues. The germline CDR1 and CDR2 sequences are LNHDA and SQIVND (reference sequence). V lost 3 bases, J lost 3 bases, and 11 bases lay in between. CDR3 DNA: TGTGCCAGTAGTATCGGGGGAGGGGACTATGGCTACACCTTC. It codes for CASSIGGGDYGYTF.

This clone occurred once. The V gene is TRBV19, the J gene TRBJ2-3; 7 bases match TRBD1. This CDR3 contains 15 residues. The trim removed 6 bases at V and 4 bases at J, leaving 10 bases unmatched. Germline lookup yields CDR1 LNHDA and CDR2 SQIVND (reference sequence). CDR3 nucleotide sequence: TGTGCCAGTAGCCTCGGGCAGGGGGTGGCAGATACGCAGTATTTT. Translating gives CASSLGQGVADTQYF.

The V call is TRBV10-3, the J call TRBJ1-1; D remains unclear. Trimming removed 4 bases from V and 4 bases from J, with 7 bases in between. Per germline, CDR1 ENHRY and CDR2 SYGVKD. CDR3 length equals 12 residues. This chain's CDR3 is CAISGPGTEAFF. CDR3 in DNA: TGTGCCATCAGTGGGCCAGGCACTGAAGCTTTCTTT.